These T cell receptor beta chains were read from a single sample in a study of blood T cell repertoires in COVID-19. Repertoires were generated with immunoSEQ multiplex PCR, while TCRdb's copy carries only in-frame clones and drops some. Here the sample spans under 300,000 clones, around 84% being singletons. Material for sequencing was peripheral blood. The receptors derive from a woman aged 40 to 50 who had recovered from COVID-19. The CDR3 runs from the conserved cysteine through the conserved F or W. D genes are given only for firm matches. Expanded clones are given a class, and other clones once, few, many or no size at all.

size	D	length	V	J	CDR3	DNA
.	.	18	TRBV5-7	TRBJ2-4	CASSLGTRSLLAKNIQYF	TGTGCCAGCAGCCTGGGGACAAGGAGTCTACTAGCCAAAAACATTCAGTACTTC
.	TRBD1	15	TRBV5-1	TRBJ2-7	CASSSPGTGGYEQYF	TGCGCCAGCAGCTCCCCCGGGACAGGAGGTTACGAGCAGTACTTC
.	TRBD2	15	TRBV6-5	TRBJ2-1	CASTSGLSSYNEQFF	TGTGCCAGTACTAGCGGGTTGAGCTCCTACAATGAGCAGTTCTTC
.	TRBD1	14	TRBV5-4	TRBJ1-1	CASSSGQANTEAFF	TGTGCCAGCAGTTCGGGACAGGCGAACACTGAAGCTTTCTTT
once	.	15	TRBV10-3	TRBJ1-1	CAISESFGVGGEAFF	TGTGCCATCAGTGAGTCGTTTGGGGTTGGAGGTGAAGCTTTCTTT
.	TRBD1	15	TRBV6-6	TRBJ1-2	CASSYPPGTVYGYTF	TGTGCCAGCAGTTACCCACCCGGGACAGTCTATGGCTACACCTTC
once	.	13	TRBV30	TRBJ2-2	CAWSGQFTGELFF	TGTGCCTGGAGCGGACAGTTCACCGGGGAGCTGTTTTTT
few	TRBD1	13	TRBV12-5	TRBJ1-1	CASGLQGATEAFF	TGTGCTAGTGGTTTGCAGGGGGCCACTGAAGCTTTCTTT
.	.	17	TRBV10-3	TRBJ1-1	CAIRPRTALNLGAEAFF	TGTGCCATCAGACCGCGGACAGCCCTCAACCTAGGCGCTGAAGCTTTCTTT
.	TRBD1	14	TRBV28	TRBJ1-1	CASSKQGVGTEAFF	TGTGCCAGCAGTAAACAGGGGGTGGGCACTGAAGCTTTCTTT
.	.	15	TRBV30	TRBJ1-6	CAWSWGGPYNSPLHF	TGTGCCTGGAGTTGGGGGGGCCCCTATAATTCACCCCTCCACTTT
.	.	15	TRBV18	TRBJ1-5	CASSPRRDSNQPQHF	TGTGCCAGCTCACCGAGGCGAGATAGCAATCAGCCCCAGCATTTT
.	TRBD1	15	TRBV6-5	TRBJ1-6	CASTGQVTYNSPLHF	TGTGCCAGCACTGGACAGGTCACCTATAATTCACCCCTCCACTTT
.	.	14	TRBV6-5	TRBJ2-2	CASSYVLAGGELFF	TGTGCCAGCAGTTACGTCTTGGCGGGTGGGGAGCTGTTTTTT
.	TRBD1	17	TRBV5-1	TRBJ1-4	CASSPQGALATNEKLFF	TGCGCCAGCAGCCCACAGGGGGCCCTTGCAACTAATGAAAAACTGTTTTTT
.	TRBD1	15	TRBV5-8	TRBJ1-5	CASSYGTGGNQPQHF	TGTGCCAGCAGTTACGGGACAGGGGGTAACCAGCCCCAGCATTTT
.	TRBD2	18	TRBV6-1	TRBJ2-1	CASSEEFGLAGVYNEQFF	TGTGCCAGCAGTGAAGAGTTTGGACTAGCGGGGGTTTACAATGAGCAGTTCTTC
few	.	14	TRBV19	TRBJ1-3	CASSGREPGNTIYF	TGTGCCAGTAGCGGCCGGGAGCCTGGAAACACCATATATTTT
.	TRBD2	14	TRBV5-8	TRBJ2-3	CASSPGTTTDTQYF	TGTGCCAGCAGCCCCGGGACTACAACAGATACGCAGTATTTT
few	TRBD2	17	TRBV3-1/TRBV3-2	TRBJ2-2	CASTHRGSGGFTGELFF	TGTGCCAGCACCCACCGGGGCAGCGGGGGATTCACCGGGGAGCTGTTTTTT
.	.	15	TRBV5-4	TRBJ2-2	CASSPTQGQSGELFF	TGTGCCAGCAGCCCGACTCAGGGGCAGAGCGGGGAGCTGTTTTTT
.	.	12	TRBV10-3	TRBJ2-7	CASSSRVDEQYF	TGTGCCTCCTCTTCGAGGGTGGACGAGCAGTACTTC
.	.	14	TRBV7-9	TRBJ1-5	CASSFGVSNQPQHF	TGTGCCAGCAGCTTCGGGGTTAGCAATCAGCCCCAGCATTTT
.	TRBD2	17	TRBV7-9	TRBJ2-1	CASSQRVAGGLDNEQFF	TGTGCCAGCAGTCAACGAGTAGCGGGGGGGCTGGACAATGAGCAGTTCTTC
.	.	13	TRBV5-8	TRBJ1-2	CASVEGVVFGYTF	TGTGCCAGCGTAGAAGGGGTCGTCTTCGGCTACACCTTC
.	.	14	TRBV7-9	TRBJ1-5	CASSLAGGNQPQHF	TGTGCCAGCAGCCTCGCGGGTGGGAATCAGCCCCAGCATTTT
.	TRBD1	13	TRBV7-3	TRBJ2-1	CASSFNRGSEQFF	TGTGCCAGCAGCTTTAACAGGGGTTCTGAGCAGTTCTTC
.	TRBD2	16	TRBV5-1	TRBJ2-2	CASSRGTSGMTGELFF	TGCGCCAGCAGCCGCGGGACTAGCGGAATGACCGGGGAGCTGTTTTTT
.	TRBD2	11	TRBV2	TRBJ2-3	CASRLAGSQYF	TGTGCCAGCAGGCTAGCGGGGTCGCAGTATTTT
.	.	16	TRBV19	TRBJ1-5	CASSLGRGSSNQPQHF	TGTGCCAGTAGCCTTGGACGGGGGAGCAGCAATCAGCCCCAGCATTTT
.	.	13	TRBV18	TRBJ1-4	CASSRASNEKLFF	TGTGCCAGCTCACGGGCGTCTAATGAAAAACTGTTTTTT
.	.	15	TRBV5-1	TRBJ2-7	CASSLSGSTSYEQYF	TGCGCCAGCAGCTTATCCGGGTCCACCTCCTACGAGCAGTACTTC
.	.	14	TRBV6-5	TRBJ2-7	CASTRDGGSYEQYF	TGTGCCAGCACCCGTGATGGGGGGTCCTACGAGCAGTACTTC
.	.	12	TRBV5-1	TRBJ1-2	CASGPGILGYTF	TGCGCCAGCGGACCCGGGATTCTTGGCTACACCTTC
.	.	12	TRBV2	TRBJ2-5	CASNDRQETQYF	TGTGCCAGCAACGACAGACAAGAGACCCAGTACTTC